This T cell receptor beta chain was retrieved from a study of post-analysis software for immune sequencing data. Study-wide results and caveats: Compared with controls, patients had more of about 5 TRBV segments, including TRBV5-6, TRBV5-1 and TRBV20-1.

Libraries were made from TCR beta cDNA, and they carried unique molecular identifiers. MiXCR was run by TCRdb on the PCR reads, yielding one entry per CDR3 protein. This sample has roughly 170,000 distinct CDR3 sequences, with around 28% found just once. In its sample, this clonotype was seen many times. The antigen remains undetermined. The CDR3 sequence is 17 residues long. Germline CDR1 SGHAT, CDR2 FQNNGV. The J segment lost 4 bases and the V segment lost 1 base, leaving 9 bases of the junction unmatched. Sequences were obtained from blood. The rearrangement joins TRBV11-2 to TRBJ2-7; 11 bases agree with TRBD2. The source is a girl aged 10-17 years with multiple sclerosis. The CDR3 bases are TGTGCCAGCAGCTTAGCTCCTGGGACTAGCGGAGAATACGAGCAGTACTTC. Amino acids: CASSLAPGTSGEYEQYF.